The present TCR beta chain was sequenced within a study of TIL therapy for anti-PD-1-resistant metastatic lung cancer. Overall study: Half of patients were current or former smokers. Tumors carried a median 1.5 non-synonymous mutations per megabase.

CDR3 length: 12 residues. The germline V gene has CDR1 SQVTM and CDR2 ANQGSEA. The V and J ends lost 4 bases and 6 bases respectively, with 11 bases between them. Indicated time point: pre-treatment sample, taken before nivolumab and TIL therapy. The immunoSEQ assay was v3. Some clones are missing from TCRdb's copy, which holds only in-frame ones; the method was immunoSEQ multiplex PCR. This repertoire shows 36,000 or so clones, more than 60% found once; its top ten account for about 5.7%. The source was blood, collected at baseline. The V gene is TRBV29-1, the J gene TRBJ2-3; D possibly matches TRBD1 or TRBD2 (5 bases each). This receptor was taken from a person aged 25 to 79 with non-small cell lung cancer. The DNA of the CDR3 is TGCAGCGTTGGGGGGTTAGGGGATACGCAGTATTTT. Encoded protein: CSVGGLGDTQYF.